This T cell receptor (beta chain) was obtained from a study of control samples from healthy donors and cancer patients. The CDR3 extends over 14 amino acids. Germline V gene sequence: CDR1 KGHSH, CDR2 LQKENI. Trimming left V 2 bases short and J 4 bases short, with 9 bases between. Libraries were prepared by immunoSEQ multiplex PCR; TCRdb keeps only in-frame clonotypes and omits some of them. Of roughly 100,000 clones in the sample, more than 90% were seen once. The sample was blood. The sequence was obtained from a human donor in good health. The donor label of this sample is uncertain. The chain carries TRBV18 and TRBJ1-5, with D perhaps TRBD1 (6 bases). CDR3 sequence (DNA): TGTGCCAGCTCACCAGGGCAGGGGAATCAGCCCCAGCATTTT. This gives the protein CASSPGQGNQPQHF.